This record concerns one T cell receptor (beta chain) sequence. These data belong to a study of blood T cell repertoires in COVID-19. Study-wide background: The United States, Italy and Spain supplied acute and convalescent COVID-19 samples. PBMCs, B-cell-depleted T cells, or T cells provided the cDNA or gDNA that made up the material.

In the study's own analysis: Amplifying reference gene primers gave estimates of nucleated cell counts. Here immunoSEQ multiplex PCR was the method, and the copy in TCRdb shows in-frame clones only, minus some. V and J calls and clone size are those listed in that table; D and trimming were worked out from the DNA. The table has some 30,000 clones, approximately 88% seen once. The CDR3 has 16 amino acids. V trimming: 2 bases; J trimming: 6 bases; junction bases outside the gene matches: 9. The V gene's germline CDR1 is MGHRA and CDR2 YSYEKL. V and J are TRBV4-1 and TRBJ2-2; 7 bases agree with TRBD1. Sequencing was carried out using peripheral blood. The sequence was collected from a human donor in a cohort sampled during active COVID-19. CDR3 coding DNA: TGCGCCAGCAGCCAATATAAGGGGGCTGAGTCCGGGGAGCTGTTTTTT. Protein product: CASSQYKGAESGELFF.